This T cell receptor (beta chain) comes out of a study of shared clonotypes between healthy human individuals. TCRdb's table, derived via immunoSEQ multiplex PCR, lists solely in-frame clones and lacks some. Of approximately 88,000 clones detected, 68% appear once; the ten largest clones hold approximately 46%. This CDR3 has 16 amino acids. CDR1 and CDR2 from the germline V gene are SGHVS and FNYEAQ. Trimming took 7 bases from V and 0 from J, leaving 16 bases between them. This TCR was recovered from a man in his thirties or forties in good health. This chain uses TRBV7-6 with TRBJ2-1; tentative D call: TRBD2 (5 bases). Input material: memory CD8+ T cells sorted from blood. Indicated subset: CD45RO+ cells pooled with CCR7-negative TemRA cells. The CDR3 coding sequence is TGTGCCAGCACCCCATGGGCGGGCGACTCCTACAATGAGCAGTTCTTC. It specifies CASTPWAGDSYNEQFF. Together with reference TRBV7-6 and TRBJ2-1, the CDR3 gives the full variable domain: GAGVSQSPRYKVTKRGQDVALRCDPISGHVSLYWYRQALGQGPEFLTYFNYEAQQDKSGLPNDRFSAERPEGSISTLTIQRTEQRDSAMYRCASTPWAGDSYNEQFFGPGTRLTVL.